This TCR beta chain was sequenced for a study of blood T cell repertoires in COVID-19. Study context: The samples span acute and convalescent COVID-19 from the United States, Italy and Spain. In each case, the material was cDNA or gDNA derived from T cells, B-cell-depleted T cells, or PBMCs.

Source study methods: Quantification of nucleated cells was approximated via reference gene primer amplification. The data were produced by immunoSEQ multiplex PCR, yet TCRdb's version contains in-frame clones alone and is incomplete. Clonal size and the V and J genes are those of that table, whereas D and trimming came from the DNA. The data show under 200,000 clones, more than 85% seen once. The sequence derives from a woman of 80 years or more in a cohort sampled during active or convalescent COVID-19. The source material was peripheral blood.

For the CDR3, the DNA is TGTGCCAGCAGCTTATTAAGGGGTGACTATGGCTACACCTTC. It specifies CASSLLRGDYGYTF. This rearrangement joins TRBV11-3 to TRBJ1-2, with TRBD1 as a possible D gene (5 bases). Per germline, CDR1 SGHNT and CDR2 YENEEA. Trimming stripped 2 bases from V and 3 bases from J, with 10 bases between. The CDR3 runs to 14 residues.